This T cell receptor (beta chain) was identified during a study of blood T cell repertoires in COVID-19. As for the study in general: The study drew acute and convalescent COVID-19 samples from the United States, Italy and Spain. The cDNA or gDNA used as material had been derived from T cells, B-cell-depleted T cells, or PBMCs.

This CDR3 is built from 15 residues. Per germline, CDR1 LNHDA and CDR2 SQIVND (reference sequence). The ends were cut back, 3 bases at V and 7 bases at J, with 18 bases in the middle. Original analysis: Scientists estimated how many nucleated cells there were by amplifying reference gene primers. Data came from immunoSEQ multiplex PCR; TCRdb stores just in-frame clones and leaves some out. V and J calls and clone size are copied from that table; D and trimming were computed from the DNA. This table has roughly 160,000 clones, 86% appearing once. The rearrangement joins TRBV19 to TRBJ1-2, with D maybe TRBD1 (5 bases). This receptor was obtained from a man in his fifties or sixties with acute or convalescent COVID-19. Input material: peripheral blood. CDR3 in amino acids: CASSIQGVPIAGYTF. The CDR3 nucleotides are TGTGCCAGTAGTATTCAGGGTGTCCCTATAGCTGGCTACACCTTC.